Listed below are T cell receptor beta chains from one sample, sequenced in a study of T cell responses to AZD1222 COVID-19 vaccine. Assay: immunoSEQ multiplex PCR; the TCRdb copy retains only in-frame clones and omits some. The sample lists 130,000 or so clones; more than 85% were seen once. The source material was peripheral blood, sampled on day 0 of AZD1222 vaccination. All receptors derive from an adult in good health. Each CDR3 is given with its conserved first and last residue. The order of the fields is clone size, CDR3 length, D gene, J gene, V gene, CDR3 DNA, CDR3 protein. D genes are given only for firm matches. Only part of the rows carry a size: once, few, many, or a class if the clone is expanded.

abundance: NA
len: 13
d_gene: NA
j_gene: TRBJ1-2
v_gene: TRBV9
CDR3nt: TGTGCCAGCAGCGTAGGCAACAACTATGGCTACACCTTC
CDR3aa: CASSVGNNYGYTF

abundance: NA
len: 11
d_gene: TRBD2
j_gene: TRBJ2-1
v_gene: TRBV28
CDR3nt: TGTGCCAGCAGAGATAGCGGGGAGCAGTTCTTC
CDR3aa: CASRDSGEQFF

abundance: NA
len: 16
d_gene: NA
j_gene: TRBJ2-3
v_gene: TRBV15
CDR3nt: TGTGCCACCAGCAGGAGCCCCCAGGGGATGGCAGATACGCAGTATTTT
CDR3aa: CATSRSPQGMADTQYF

abundance: NA
len: 14
d_gene: NA
j_gene: TRBJ2-5
v_gene: TRBV10-1
CDR3nt: TGCGCCAGCAGTGAGGCGACAGACCAAGAGACCCAGTACTTC
CDR3aa: CASSEATDQETQYF

abundance: NA
len: 15
d_gene: TRBD2
j_gene: TRBJ2-7
v_gene: TRBV13
CDR3nt: TGTGCCAGCAGCCCCTGGGGGGGAGATGCCTACGAGCAGTACTTC
CDR3aa: CASSPWGGDAYEQYF

abundance: NA
len: 15
d_gene: TRBD2
j_gene: TRBJ2-7
v_gene: TRBV7-6
CDR3nt: TGTGCCAGCAGCCCCGGGAGCGGGGGGGCAAGCGTGCAGTACTTC
CDR3aa: CASSPGSGGASVQYF

abundance: NA
len: 17
d_gene: TRBD1
j_gene: TRBJ1-2
v_gene: TRBV4-2
CDR3nt: TGTGCCAGCAGCCAAGACCCAGGACAGGGATCCAACTATGGCTACACCTTC
CDR3aa: CASSQDPGQGSNYGYTF

abundance: NA
len: 13
d_gene: NA
j_gene: TRBJ1-2
v_gene: TRBV19
CDR3nt: TGTGCCAGTAGTATCAAAATGGACTATGGCTACACCTTC
CDR3aa: CASSIKMDYGYTF

abundance: NA
len: 20
d_gene: TRBD2
j_gene: TRBJ2-7
v_gene: TRBV24-1
CDR3nt: TGTGCCACCAGCGAATTAGAGGACAGAACTAGCGGGAGTCGGTCCTACGAGCAGTACTTC
CDR3aa: CATSELEDRTSGSRSYEQYF

abundance: NA
len: 14
d_gene: NA
j_gene: TRBJ2-1
v_gene: TRBV11-3
CDR3nt: TGTGCCAGCAGCACTCCCGGGAACGATCATGAGCAGTTCTTC
CDR3aa: CASSTPGNDHEQFF

abundance: NA
len: 14
d_gene: NA
j_gene: TRBJ2-7
v_gene: TRBV7-3
CDR3nt: TGTGCCAGCAGCTTAATCCCCCCGCGCTACGAGCAGTACTTC
CDR3aa: CASSLIPPRYEQYF

abundance: NA
len: 15
d_gene: TRBD1
j_gene: TRBJ1-2
v_gene: TRBV3-1/TRBV3-2
CDR3nt: TGTGCCAGCAGCCAAGGGTGGGGACAGGGAGGAGGCTACACCTTC
CDR3aa: CASSQGWGQGGGYTF

abundance: NA
len: 13
d_gene: NA
j_gene: TRBJ1-5
v_gene: TRBV12-3/TRBV12-4
CDR3nt: TGTGCCAGCAGTCTTGAGGGGGATCAGCCCCAGCATTTT
CDR3aa: CASSLEGDQPQHF

abundance: NA
len: 11
d_gene: NA
j_gene: TRBJ1-1
v_gene: TRBV19
CDR3nt: TGTGCCAGTGCACAGTACACTGAAGCTTTCTTT
CDR3aa: CASAQYTEAFF

abundance: NA
len: 16
d_gene: NA
j_gene: TRBJ1-1
v_gene: TRBV5-4
CDR3nt: TGTGCCAGCAGCTTAGGTGTGGGGCAGGGCGGCACTGAAGCTTTCTTT
CDR3aa: CASSLGVGQGGTEAFF

abundance: NA
len: 14
d_gene: TRBD1
j_gene: TRBJ1-6
v_gene: TRBV6-5
CDR3nt: TGTGCCAGCAGTAGGGACAGGGCGGAGGGTACCCTCCACTTT
CDR3aa: CASSRDRAEGTLHF

abundance: NA
len: 16
d_gene: TRBD1
j_gene: TRBJ2-5
v_gene: TRBV7-9
CDR3nt: TGTGCCAGCAGCTTAGAGATTTTGTCAGGGGGCGAGACCCAGTACTTC
CDR3aa: CASSLEILSGGETQYF

abundance: NA
len: 13
d_gene: NA
j_gene: TRBJ1-5
v_gene: TRBV6-5
CDR3nt: TGTGCCAGCAGCAGTCAGCTCAATCAGCCCCAGCATTTT
CDR3aa: CASSSQLNQPQHF

abundance: few
len: 14
d_gene: NA
j_gene: TRBJ1-4
v_gene: TRBV30
CDR3nt: TGTGCCTGGAGTGTGGGCAGGACCGATGAAAAACTGTTTTTT
CDR3aa: CAWSVGRTDEKLFF

abundance: NA
len: 12
d_gene: NA
j_gene: TRBJ1-2
v_gene: TRBV5-1
CDR3nt: TGCGCCAGCAGCGCGGGCCCGTATGGCTACACCTTC
CDR3aa: CASSAGPYGYTF

abundance: NA
len: 12
d_gene: NA
j_gene: TRBJ2-7
v_gene: TRBV5-1
CDR3nt: TGCGCCAGCAGCCCCCCTTCCTACGAGCAGTACTTC
CDR3aa: CASSPPSYEQYF

abundance: NA
len: 14
d_gene: NA
j_gene: TRBJ1-5
v_gene: TRBV28
CDR3nt: TGTGCCAGCAACAACAGGACTCTCAATCAGCCCCAGCATTTT
CDR3aa: CASNNRTLNQPQHF

abundance: once
len: 16
d_gene: TRBD2
j_gene: TRBJ2-4
v_gene: TRBV4-1
CDR3nt: TGCGCCAGCAGCCAAGCGGCTTTTAGCGGGGTTTCTATTCAGTACTTC
CDR3aa: CASSQAAFSGVSIQYF

abundance: NA
len: 17
d_gene: NA
j_gene: TRBJ2-1
v_gene: TRBV27
CDR3nt: TGTGCCAGCAGTTTAGCGGCCCACCTCATCTCCTACAATGAGCAGTTCTTC
CDR3aa: CASSLAAHLISYNEQFF

abundance: NA
len: 14
d_gene: TRBD1
j_gene: TRBJ1-4
v_gene: TRBV7-2
CDR3nt: TGTGCCAGCAGCTTATACAGGGGTGGCGAAAAACTGTTTTTT
CDR3aa: CASSLYRGGEKLFF